The 32 T cell receptor beta chains below come from one sample, sequenced in a study of shared clonotypes between healthy human individuals. Generated by immunoSEQ multiplex PCR, the TCRdb table keeps only in-frame clones and is missing some. This table holds roughly 410,000 clones, 96% found once. The specimen was memory CD8+ T cells sorted from blood. Subset noted: CD45RO+ cells pooled with CCR7-negative TemRA cells. The receptors were gathered from a man in his thirties or forties in good health.

In this sample, this clone turned up once. The V gene is TRBV6-5, the J gene TRBJ1-1; D gene uncertain. Trimming took off 5 bases at V and 1 base at J, with 14 bases between the two ends. CDR1 MNHEY and CDR2 SVGAGI come from the germline V gene. This CDR3 spans 15 amino acids. CDR3 in amino acids: CASSHGFGRNTEAFF. The CDR3 nucleotides read TGTGCCAGCAGTCACGGGTTCGGTCGGAACACTGAAGCTTTCTTT.

The chain links TRBV4-2 to TRBJ2-1, with 10 bases aligning to TRBD1. The V gene end was trimmed by 1 base and the J gene end by 8 bases; junction bases not matched to a gene: 8. This CDR3 spans 16 amino acids. From germline, CDR1 is LGHNA and CDR2 YNFKEQ. CDR3 amino acids: CASSQGSGQGVYEQFF. For the CDR3, the DNA is TGTGCCAGCAGCCAAGGATCCGGACAGGGGGTTTATGAGCAGTTCTTC.

The V and J genes are TRBV9 and TRBJ2-7, with 8 bases lining up with TRBD2. Germline V CDR1 and CDR2: SGDLS, YYNGEE. CDR3 size: 16 residues. J gave up 1 base and V 3 bases, and 9 bases lay outside the gene matches. This chain's CDR3 is CASSAVRLAYSYEQYF. The CDR3 nucleotides are TGTGCCAGCAGCGCGGTTAGACTAGCGTATTCCTACGAGCAGTACTTC.

J is TRBJ1-2 and V is TRBV28; 10 bases align to TRBD1. V dropped 4 bases and J dropped 5; count of bases not matched to a gene: 1. The CDR3 covers 13 residues. The germline gives CDR1 MDHEN, CDR2 SYDVKM. In nucleotides, the CDR3 is TGTGCCAGCAGTTGGGGACAGGGGTATGGCTACACCTTC. This gives the protein CASSWGQGYGYTF.

The chain combines TRBV5-1 with TRBJ2-1, with D possibly called TRBD1 or TRBD2 (5 bases each). The CDR3 contains 14 residues. Germline lookup yields CDR1 SGHRS and CDR2 YFSETQ. V gave up 5 bases and J gave up 3 bases, with 12 bases separating them. The chain's CDR3 is CASRGEIHYNEQFF. The DNA for the CDR3 is TGCGCCAGCAGGGGGGAGATTCACTACAATGAGCAGTTCTTC.

The chain uses TRBV6-1 and TRBJ1-5; D unresolved. In germline, CDR1 is MNHNS, CDR2 SASEGT. V was trimmed by 2 bases and J by 2 bases, leaving 7 bases between them. The CDR3 contains 14 residues. CDR3 DNA: TGTGCCAGCAGTGAAATTGGGGGCAATCAGCCCCAGCATTTT. Its translation: CASSEIGGNQPQHF.

The V and J genes are TRBV13 and TRBJ2-2; a possible D gene is TRBD1 (6 bases). The V end was cut by 7 bases, the J end by 1 base, with 19 bases between. CDR1 and CDR2 (germline): PRHDT, FYEKMQ (reference sequence). The CDR3 runs 17 residues. CDR3 nucleotides: TGTGCCAGCACGGCTCGCAGAGACAGGATGAACACCGGGGAGCTGTTTTTT. Translated: CASTARRDRMNTGELFF.

This chain connects TRBV18 to TRBJ2-5; TRBD2 agrees at 10 bases. The J call may be mistaken, given a closer DNA end match to TRBJ2-7. CDR3 length: 15 amino acids. In germline, CDR1 is KGHSH, CDR2 LQKENI. The CDR3 DNA is TGTGCCAGCTCACCACGGGCTAGCGGGAGTTACGAGCAGTACTTC. Protein sequence: CASSPRASGSYEQYF.

The chain carries TRBV5-1 and TRBJ2-7; 15 bases line up with TRBD2. The germline V gene encodes CDR1 SGHRS and CDR2 YFSETQ. The CDR3 is 16 residues long. The V segment lost 3 bases and the J segment 5 bases; nucleotides outside the gene matches: 6. The CDR3 loop is CASSSGLAGGNNEQYF. In nucleotides, the CDR3 is TGCGCCAGCAGCTCTGGACTAGCGGGAGGGAACAACGAGCAGTACTTC.

The chain couples TRBV6-5 to TRBJ2-4; weak D call: TRBD2 (7 bases). The CDR3 consists of 13 residues. The V and J ends lost 10 bases and 4 bases respectively, with 14 bases between them. CDR1 and CDR2 (germline): MNHEY, SVGAGI. CDR3 sequence (DNA): TGTGCCATCCGGGGGGCGGCTAAAAACATTCAGTACTTC. Its protein product is CAIRGAAKNIQYF.

The chain couples TRBV29-1 to TRBJ2-3; D is ambiguous. The V gene lost 2 bases and the J gene lost 4 bases, with 10 bases spanning the gap. In germline, CDR1 is SQVTM, CDR2 ANQGSEA. The CDR3 spans 13 residues. CDR3 in amino acids: CSVERAGADTQYF. CDR3 nucleotide sequence: TGCAGCGTTGAACGGGCAGGAGCAGATACGCAGTATTTT.

J is TRBJ2-2 and V is TRBV7-3, with 11 bases that match TRBD2. Germline loops: CDR1 SGHTA, CDR2 FQGTGA. Trimming removed 3 bases from V and 5 bases from J; junction bases left unmatched: 8. The CDR3 contains 17 residues. The CDR3 nucleotides are TGTGCCAGCAGCTTGTACTCCGGGACTAGCGGAACCGGGGAGCTGTTTTTT. It codes for CASSLYSGTSGTGELFF.

The rearrangement links TRBV7-2 to TRBJ2-2, with no clear D. The CDR3 length is 18 residues. CDR1 and CDR2 (germline): SGHTA, FQGNSA. V was pared by 2 bases and J by 0 bases, with 16 bases between. The CDR3 spells CASSLNKGRAPNTGELFF. The CDR3 nucleotides read TGTGCCAGCAGCTTAAACAAGGGAAGGGCCCCGAACACCGGGGAGCTGTTTTTT.

The genes are TRBV10-2 and TRBJ2-3, with D tentatively TRBD1 or TRBD2 (5 bases each). V lost 6 bases to trimming and J lost 4 bases, with 17 bases between them. The CDR3 is made up of 15 amino acids. The germline V gene has CDR1 WSHSY and CDR2 SAAADI. The DNA of the CDR3 is TGCGCCAGCAGGTCAACTAGACAGTTCCCAGATACGCAGTATTTT. Protein sequence: CASRSTRQFPDTQYF.

This chain connects TRBV14 to TRBJ2-5; D possibly corresponds to TRBD2 (5 bases). The CDR3 loop spans 16 amino acids. From germline, CDR1 is SGHDN and CDR2 FVKESK. Trimming stripped 1 base from V and 1 base from J, with 13 bases between. The CDR3 nucleotides are TGTGCCAGCAGCCAAGGCAGGAGGAGCGGCCAAGAGACCCAGTACTTC. It is translated as CASSQGRRSGQETQYF.

The CDR3 nucleotides are TGTGCCAGCTCCCCTATCGCAGCGTCTGCCGGGGAGCTGTTTTTT. Protein product: CASSPIAASAGELFF. The chain carries TRBV18 and TRBJ2-2; no definite D call. This CDR3 is built from 15 residues. V lost 6 bases, J lost 6 bases, and 17 bases lay in between. From germline, CDR1 is KGHSH and CDR2 LQKENI.

This chain uses TRBV7-9 with TRBJ2-7; no clear D. Germline CDR1 SEHNR, CDR2 FQNEAQ (reference sequence). Trimming left V 5 bases short and J 3 bases short, with 8 bases between. The CDR3 runs 12 residues. CDR3 region: CASSPTGYEQYF. Here the CDR3 DNA reads TGTGCCAGCAGCCCCACGGGCTACGAGCAGTACTTC.

The V call is TRBV5-1, the J call TRBJ1-1; 8 nucleotides line up with TRBD1. CDR3 size: 13 residues. V shed 4 bases, J shed 10 bases, and the junction held 9 bases outside the gene matches. The V gene's germline CDR1 is SGHRS and CDR2 YFSETQ. In DNA form, the CDR3 reads TGCGCCAGCAGCGAAACGACAGGGGATAGAGCTTTCTTT. Translated, it gives CASSETTGDRAFF. The whole variable domain, filled in from reference TRBV5-1 and TRBJ1-1, reads KAGVTQTPRYLIKTRGQQVTLSCSPISGHRSVSWYQQTPGQGLQFLFEYFSETQRNKGNFPGRFSGRQFSNSRSEMNVSTLELGDSALYLCASSETTGDRAFFGQGTRLTVV.

The chain combines TRBV5-1 with TRBJ2-3; maybe TRBD2 (10 bases). V was clipped by 1 base and J by 0 bases, with 30 bases between them. CDR1 and CDR2 (germline): SGHRS, YFSETQ. CDR3 size: 22 residues. The CDR3 protein is CASSLWDRETSGTSKSTDTQYF. The DNA for the CDR3 is TGCGCCAGCAGCTTGTGGGACAGGGAAACTAGCGGGACCAGTAAAAGCACAGATACGCAGTATTTT.

V is TRBV25-1 and J is TRBJ2-1; possibly TRBD2 for D (7 bases). V was pared by 0 bases and J by 7 bases, with 16 bases between. CDR3 size: 16 residues. Germline CDR1 MGHDK, CDR2 SYGVNS. The CDR3 loop reads CASSEYGGAGNNEQFF. DNA of the CDR3: TGTGCCAGCAGTGAATATGGGGGGGCAGGGAATAATGAGCAGTTCTTC. Full variable domain (rest looked up from reference TRBV25-1 and TRBJ2-1): EADIYQTPRYLVIGTGKKITLECSQTMGHDKMYWYQQDPGMELHLIHYSYGVNSTEKGDLSSESTVSRIRTEHFPLTLESARPSHTSQYLCASSEYGGAGNNEQFFGPGTRLTVL.

As DNA, the CDR3 is TGTGCCAGCAGCCCCAGTGGGGGGGCCGTCGTCTACTTC. It encodes CASSPSGGAVVYF. The chain recombines TRBV14 with TRBJ2-7; a possible D gene is TRBD2 (7 bases). The CDR3 is 13 amino acids. Germline V CDR1 and CDR2: SGHDN, FVKESK. V gave up 4 bases and J gave up 13 bases, with 20 bases separating them.

The chain joins TRBV10-3 to TRBJ1-3; no clear D. Trimming shortened V by 3 bases and J by 0 bases, and 9 bases separated the two germline ends. The CDR3 extends over 15 amino acids. Germline V gene sequence: CDR1 ENHRY, CDR2 SYGVKD. The CDR3 DNA reads TGTGCCATCAGTGACGGCAAGGCCTCTGGAAACACCATATATTTT. Translation gives CAISDGKASGNTIYF.

The chain joins TRBV5-4 to TRBJ2-7; no reliable D call. The CDR3 runs to 12 residues. Germline CDR1 SGHNT, CDR2 YYREEE (reference sequence). V shed 2 bases and J shed 2 bases, with 5 bases lying between them. The CDR3: CASSFDTYEQYF. As DNA, the CDR3 is TGTGCCAGCAGCTTCGACACCTACGAGCAGTACTTC.

The chain links TRBV6-4 to TRBJ2-5; TRBD1 agrees at 9 bases. CDR3 length: 14 amino acids. From germline, CDR1 is MRHNA and CDR2 SNTAGT. V lost 6 bases and J lost 5; bases outside the gene matches: 7. In nucleotides, the CDR3 is TGTGCCAGCAGCAACAGGGGGCTTGAGGAGACCCAGTACTTC. This codes for CASSNRGLEETQYF.

The chain recombines TRBV11-1 with TRBJ1-2; D unresolved. V gave up 2 bases and J gave up 2 bases, with 9 bases separating them. Germline lookup yields CDR1 SGHAT and CDR2 FQDESV (reference sequence). This CDR3 comprises 14 residues. The CDR3 is CASSLTQVNYGYTF. The CDR3 bases are TGTGCCAGCAGCTTAACCCAGGTGAACTATGGCTACACCTTC.

The J gene is TRBJ2-2, the V gene TRBV30; D unresolved. The V gene's germline CDR1 is GTSNPN and CDR2 SVGIG (reference sequence). V dropped 5 bases and J dropped 0 bases, with 10 bases sitting between them. The CDR3 has 14 residues. CDR3 loop: CAWVRFANTGELFF. In nucleotides, the CDR3 is TGTGCCTGGGTGAGATTCGCGAACACCGGGGAGCTGTTTTTT. Using reference TRBV30 and TRBJ2-2 for the parts outside the CDR3, the full variable domain is SQTIHQWPATLVQPVGSPLSLECTVEGTSNPNLYWYRQAAGRGLQLLFYSVGIGQISSEVPQNLSASRPQDRQFILSSKKLLLSDSGFYLCAWVRFANTGELFFGEGSRLTVL.

This chain uses TRBV9 with TRBJ2-1, with D tentatively TRBD1 or TRBD2 (6 bases each). Germline loops: CDR1 SGDLS, CDR2 YYNGEE. This CDR3 region has 15 residues. The V and J ends lost 3 bases and 5 bases respectively, with 15 bases between them. This chain's CDR3 is CASSEGGSLNNEQFF. The CDR3 region has the DNA TGTGCCAGCAGCGAGGGGGGTTCCCTAAACAATGAGCAGTTCTTC.

The chain is built from TRBV28 and TRBJ1-4, with D hard to call. Germline CDR1 MDHEN, CDR2 SYDVKM. Trimming took 5 bases from V and 4 from J, leaving 11 bases between them. CDR3 size: 14 residues. In DNA, the CDR3 is TGTGCCAGCAGTCCCCCCGGGAGTAATGAAAAACTGTTTTTT. Amino acids: CASSPPGSNEKLFF.

Turning to this clone: The same CDR3 arises from other DNA sequences in this sample as well. This sequence joins TRBV5-1 and TRBJ2-5, with D hard to call. The CDR3 totals 12 residues. The V gene's germline CDR1 is SGHRS and CDR2 YFSETQ. With 0 bases removed from V and 2 bases from J, the gap between germline ends came to 2 bases. This CDR3 is CASSLGQETQYF. CDR3 sequence (DNA): TGCGCCAGCAGCTTGGGACAAGAGACCCAGTACTTC.

The chain carries TRBV7-8 and TRBJ1-2; 7 positions agree with TRBD1. Unmatched junction bases numbered 4, after V lost 5 bases and J lost 4 bases. The CDR3 loop spans 13 amino acids. Germline V lookup: CDR1 SGHVS, CDR2 FQNEAQ. CDR3 protein: CASSRGQAYGYTF. As DNA, the CDR3 is TGTGCCAGCAGCAGAGGACAGGCCTATGGCTACACCTTC.

This rearrangement joins TRBV5-1 to TRBJ2-5; D is perhaps TRBD1 (6 bases). V was shortened by 0 bases and J by 4 bases, with 13 bases between the two germline ends. The CDR3 is made up of 15 amino acids. Germline CDR1 SGHRS, CDR2 YFSETQ. The CDR3: CASSLGHRVSETQYF. As DNA, the CDR3 is TGCGCCAGCAGCTTGGGGCACAGGGTCTCAGAGACCCAGTACTTC. The variable domain in full, completed from reference TRBV5-1 and TRBJ2-5, reads KAGVTQTPRYLIKTRGQQVTLSCSPISGHRSVSWYQQTPGQGLQFLFEYFSETQRNKGNFPGRFSGRQFSNSRSEMNVSTLELGDSALYLCASSLGHRVSETQYFGPGTRLLVL.

This rearrangement joins TRBV6-5 to TRBJ1-2; the match to TRBD1 covers 8 bases. Trimming at V came to 0 bases and at J to 0 bases, leaving 3 bases not matched to a gene. CDR1 and CDR2 from the germline V gene are MNHEY and SVGAGI. The CDR3 runs to 16 residues. CDR3 amino acids: CASSYSTGGANYGYTF. The CDR3 nucleotides read TGTGCCAGCAGTTACTCCACAGGGGGGGCTAACTATGGCTACACCTTC.